The T cell receptor beta chain under discussion was sequenced for a study of Ad26.COV2.S vaccination and SARS-CoV-2 variants. The wider study: Into the muscle, Ad26.COV2.S was dosed once or twice, 56 days apart. Study-level points and caveats: Breadth measured for non-spike TCRs was similar across vaccine and placebo recipients.

Comments on this clone: Its antigen is unidentified.

CDR1 is KGHSH and CDR2 is LQKENI in the germline V gene. Trimming shortened V by 0 bases and J by 6 bases, and 7 bases separated the two germline ends. This CDR3 has 13 residues. Generated by immunoSEQ multiplex PCR, the TCRdb table keeps only in-frame clones and is missing some. This repertoire shows a few hundred thousand clones, under 90% found once; its top ten account for about 8%. The sample's treatment: over 15 received Ad26.COV2.S at low or high dose, single or two shots; about 5 received placebo; per-sample allocation not given. Collection of the samples took place on day 63 after the first injection of vaccine or placebo. The donor was a Boston adult aged 18-55 years.

The V call is TRBV18, the J call TRBJ2-3; D possibly matches TRBD1 or TRBD2 (6 bases each). The clonotype originates from a person aged 18 to 59 who received the Ad26.COV2.S COVID-19 vaccine or a placebo. This material consisted of peripheral blood, taken in a trial of Ad26.COV2.S vaccine versus placebo. CDR3 sequence (DNA): TGTGCCAGCTCACCACCCGGGGGCGATACGCAGTATTTT. Translating gives CASSPPGGDTQYF.